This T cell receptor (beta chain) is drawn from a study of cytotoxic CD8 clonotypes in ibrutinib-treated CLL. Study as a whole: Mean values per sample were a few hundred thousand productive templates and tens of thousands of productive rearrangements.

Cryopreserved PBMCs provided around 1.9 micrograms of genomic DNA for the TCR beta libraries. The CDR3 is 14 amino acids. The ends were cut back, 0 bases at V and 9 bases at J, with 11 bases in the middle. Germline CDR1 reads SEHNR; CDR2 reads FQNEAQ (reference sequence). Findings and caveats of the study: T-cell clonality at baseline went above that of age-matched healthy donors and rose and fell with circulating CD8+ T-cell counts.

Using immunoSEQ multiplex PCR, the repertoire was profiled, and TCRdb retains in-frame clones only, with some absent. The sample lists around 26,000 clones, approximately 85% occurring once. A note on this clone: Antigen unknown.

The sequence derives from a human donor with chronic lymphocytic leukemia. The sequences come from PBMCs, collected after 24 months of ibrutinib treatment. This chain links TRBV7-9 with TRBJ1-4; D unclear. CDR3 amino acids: CASSLAGGIQKLFF. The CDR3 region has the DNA TGTGCCAGCAGCTTAGCGGGAGGGATTCAAAAACTGTTTTTT.